The rows below give T cell receptor beta chains drawn from one sample of a study of T cell changes during pregnancy in multiple sclerosis. Libraries were prepared by immunoSEQ multiplex PCR; TCRdb keeps only in-frame clonotypes and omits some of them. The sample has fewer than 50,000 clones; more than 90% are singletons. The starting material was CD8+ T cells from peripheral blood mononuclear cells, obtained in the third trimester of pregnancy. The receptors stem from a female donor with multiple sclerosis, enrolled in a pregnancy study. Both conserved end residues are part of each CDR3. Expanded clones are given a class, and other clones once, few, many or no size at all.

v_call: TRBV9
j_call: TRBJ2-2
clone_size: -
cdr3_aa: CASSPTILAGGPVGELFF

v_call: TRBV28
j_call: TRBJ2-1
clone_size: -
cdr3_aa: CASSVLTGGQRDNEQFF

v_call: TRBV2
j_call: TRBJ1-2
clone_size: -
cdr3_aa: CASSYSYGYTF

v_call: TRBV28
j_call: TRBJ2-7
clone_size: -
cdr3_aa: CASTGGRSYEQYF

v_call: TRBV7-3
j_call: TRBJ2-7
clone_size: -
cdr3_aa: CASSLKPPPGQGYEQYF

v_call: TRBV5-5
j_call: TRBJ1-5
clone_size: -
cdr3_aa: CASSLEGAFGNQPQHF

v_call: TRBV19
j_call: TRBJ2-7
clone_size: -
cdr3_aa: CASSIDSGTGLAEQYF

v_call: TRBV29-1
j_call: TRBJ2-7
clone_size: once
cdr3_aa: CSVEERGTYEQYF

v_call: TRBV29-1
j_call: TRBJ1-2
clone_size: -
cdr3_aa: CSTPTENYGYTF

v_call: TRBV28
j_call: TRBJ1-1
clone_size: -
cdr3_aa: CASNSYNTEAFF

v_call: TRBV2
j_call: TRBJ2-3
clone_size: -
cdr3_aa: CASSVAGSRTDTQYF

v_call: TRBV6-6
j_call: TRBJ2-7
clone_size: -
cdr3_aa: CASSPGGGGPSAEQYF

v_call: TRBV7-6
j_call: TRBJ2-3
clone_size: -
cdr3_aa: CASSLVGGADTQYF

v_call: TRBV11-2
j_call: TRBJ2-1
clone_size: -
cdr3_aa: CASSPFLAEISSYNEQFF

v_call: TRBV4-3
j_call: TRBJ2-7
clone_size: once
cdr3_aa: CASSQDRNRRGEQYF

v_call: TRBV5-4
j_call: TRBJ1-1
clone_size: -
cdr3_aa: CASSPAPGTGGAEAFF

v_call: TRBV9
j_call: TRBJ2-5
clone_size: few
cdr3_aa: CASSVTDGGGETQYF

v_call: TRBV5-1
j_call: TRBJ2-1
clone_size: -
cdr3_aa: CASSLGFGGLAHNEQFF

v_call: TRBV5-6
j_call: TRBJ1-1
clone_size: -
cdr3_aa: CASSMGQPNTEAFF

v_call: TRBV5-1
j_call: TRBJ1-4
clone_size: few
cdr3_aa: CASSLGTGREKLFF

v_call: TRBV7-3
j_call: TRBJ2-7
clone_size: -
cdr3_aa: CASSPDGAGEQYF

v_call: TRBV6-5
j_call: TRBJ2-1
clone_size: -
cdr3_aa: CASSYSGTDYNEQFF

v_call: TRBV6-5
j_call: TRBJ2-7
clone_size: once
cdr3_aa: CASRTGTAPYEQYF

v_call: TRBV10-3
j_call: TRBJ1-1
clone_size: -
cdr3_aa: CAIRGVPGQGFRTEAFF

v_call: TRBV11-3
j_call: TRBJ2-3
clone_size: once
cdr3_aa: CASSKLGAGEDTQYF

v_call: TRBV28
j_call: TRBJ2-7
clone_size: -
cdr3_aa: CASSLFPGRSLEQYF

v_call: TRBV21-1
j_call: TRBJ1-1
clone_size: -
cdr3_aa: CASTAGGRTEAFF

v_call: TRBV6-6
j_call: TRBJ2-4
clone_size: -
cdr3_aa: CASRGPKNIQYF

v_call: TRBV4-1
j_call: TRBJ2-1
clone_size: -
cdr3_aa: CASSLTLGSSYNEQFF

v_call: TRBV27
j_call: TRBJ2-3
clone_size: -
cdr3_aa: CASSVGGYGTDTQYF

v_call: TRBV5-8
j_call: TRBJ2-6
clone_size: -
cdr3_aa: CASIPSAGAGANVLTF

v_call: TRBV19
j_call: TRBJ2-3
clone_size: -
cdr3_aa: CASSFDGQGLMDTQYF

v_call: TRBV19
j_call: TRBJ1-2
clone_size: -
cdr3_aa: CASSFQNYGYTF

v_call: TRBV27
j_call: TRBJ1-5
clone_size: -
cdr3_aa: CASSLYALRTGKAGNQPQHF

v_call: TRBV5-6
j_call: TRBJ2-7
clone_size: -
cdr3_aa: CASSFVGTVSYEQYF

v_call: TRBV14
j_call: TRBJ2-7
clone_size: -
cdr3_aa: CASSQGSRGGWQYF

v_call: TRBV6-1
j_call: TRBJ2-1
clone_size: -
cdr3_aa: CASSPRPGGYNEQFF

v_call: TRBV30
j_call: TRBJ2-7
clone_size: -
cdr3_aa: CAWSVPQGAYEQYF

v_call: TRBV5-4
j_call: TRBJ2-5
clone_size: -
cdr3_aa: CASSLAREEETQYF